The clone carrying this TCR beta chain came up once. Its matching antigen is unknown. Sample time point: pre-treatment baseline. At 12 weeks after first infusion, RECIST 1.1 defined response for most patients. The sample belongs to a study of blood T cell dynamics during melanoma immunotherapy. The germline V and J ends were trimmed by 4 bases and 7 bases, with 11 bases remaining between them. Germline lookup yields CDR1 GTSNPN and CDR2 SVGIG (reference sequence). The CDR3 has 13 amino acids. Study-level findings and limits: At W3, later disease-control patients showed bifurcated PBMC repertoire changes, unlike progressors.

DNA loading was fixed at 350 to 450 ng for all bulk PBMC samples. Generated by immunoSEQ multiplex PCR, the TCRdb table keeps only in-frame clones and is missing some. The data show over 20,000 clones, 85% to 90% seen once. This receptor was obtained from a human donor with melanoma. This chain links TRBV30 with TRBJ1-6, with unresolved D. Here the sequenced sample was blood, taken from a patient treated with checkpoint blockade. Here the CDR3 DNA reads TGTGCCTGGAAGGAGAGTACCAATTCACCCCTCCACTTT. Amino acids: CAWKESTNSPLHF. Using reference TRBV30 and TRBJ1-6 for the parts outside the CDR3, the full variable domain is SQTIHQWPATLVQPVGSPLSLECTVEGTSNPNLYWYRQAAGRGLQLLFYSVGIGQISSEVPQNLSASRPQDRQFILSSKKLLLSDSGFYLCAWKESTNSPLHFGNGTRLTVT.